This T cell receptor beta chain stems from a study of blood T cell repertoires in COVID-19. This table comes from immunoSEQ multiplex PCR, and its TCRdb copy is limited to in-frame clones, with some not included. The repertoire consists of some 460,000 clones, with about 90% occurring once and the leading ten covering 0.7%. Trimming cost V 5 bases and J 5 bases, with 15 bases left between them. This CDR3 contains 14 residues. Germline assignment: CDR1 SEHNR and CDR2 FQNEAQ (reference sequence). The TCR originated in a woman between 18 and 29 years old who had recovered from COVID-19. The sample taken for sequencing was PBMCs or T cells enriched from blood (not recorded which). The rearrangement uses TRBV7-9 and TRBJ1-1; the D gene is possibly TRBD1 (6 bases). CDR3 nucleotides: TGTGCCAGCAGCCGAGAGGGGGTGGGAACTGAAGCTTTCTTT. Amino acids: CASSREGVGTEAFF.